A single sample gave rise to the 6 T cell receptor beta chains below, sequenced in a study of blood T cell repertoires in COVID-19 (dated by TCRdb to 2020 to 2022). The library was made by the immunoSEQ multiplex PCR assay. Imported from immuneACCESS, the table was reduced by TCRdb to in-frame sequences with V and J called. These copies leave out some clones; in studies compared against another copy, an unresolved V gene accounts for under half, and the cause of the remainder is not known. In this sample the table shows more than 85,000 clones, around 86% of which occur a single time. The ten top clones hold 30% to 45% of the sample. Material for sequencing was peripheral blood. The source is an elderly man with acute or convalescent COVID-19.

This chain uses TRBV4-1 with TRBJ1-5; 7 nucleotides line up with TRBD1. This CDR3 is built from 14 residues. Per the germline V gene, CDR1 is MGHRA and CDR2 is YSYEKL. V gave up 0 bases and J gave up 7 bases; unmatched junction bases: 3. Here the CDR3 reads CASSQDRGKQPQHF. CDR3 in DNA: TGCGCCAGCAGCCAAGACAGGGGGAAACAGCCCCAGCATTTT.

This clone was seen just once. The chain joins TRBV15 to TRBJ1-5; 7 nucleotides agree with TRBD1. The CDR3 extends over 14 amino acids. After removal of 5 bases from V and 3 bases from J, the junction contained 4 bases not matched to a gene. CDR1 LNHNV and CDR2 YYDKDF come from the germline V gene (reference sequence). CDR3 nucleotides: TGTGCCACCAGCGTAGACAGGGACAATCAGCCCCAGCATTTT. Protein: CATSVDRDNQPQHF.

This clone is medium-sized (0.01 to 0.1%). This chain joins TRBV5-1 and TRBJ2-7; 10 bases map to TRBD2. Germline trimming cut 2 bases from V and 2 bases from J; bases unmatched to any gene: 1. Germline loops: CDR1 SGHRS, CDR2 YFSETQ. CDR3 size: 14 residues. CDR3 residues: CASSLAGGPYEQYF. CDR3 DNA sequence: TGCGCCAGCAGCTTAGCGGGAGGGCCCTACGAGCAGTACTTC.

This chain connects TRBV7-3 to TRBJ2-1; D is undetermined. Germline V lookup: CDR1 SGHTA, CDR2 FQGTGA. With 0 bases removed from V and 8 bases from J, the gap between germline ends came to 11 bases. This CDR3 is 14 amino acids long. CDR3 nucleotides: TGTGCCAGCAGCTTAACGCAGGTTGACCATGAGCAGTTCTTC. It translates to CASSLTQVDHEQFF.

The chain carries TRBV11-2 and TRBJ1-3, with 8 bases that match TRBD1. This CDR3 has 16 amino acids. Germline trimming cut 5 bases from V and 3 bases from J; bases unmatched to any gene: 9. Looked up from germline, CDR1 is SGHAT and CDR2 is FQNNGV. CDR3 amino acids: CASSANQGASGNTIYF. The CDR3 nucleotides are TGTGCCAGCAGCGCGAACCAGGGGGCAAGTGGAAACACCATATATTTT. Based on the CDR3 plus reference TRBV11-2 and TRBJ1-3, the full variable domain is EAGVAQSPRYKIIEKRQSVAFWCNPISGHATLYWYQQILGQGPKLLIQFQNNGVVDDSQLPKDRFSAERLKGVDSTLKIQPAKLEDSAVYLCASSANQGASGNTIYFGEGSWLTVV.

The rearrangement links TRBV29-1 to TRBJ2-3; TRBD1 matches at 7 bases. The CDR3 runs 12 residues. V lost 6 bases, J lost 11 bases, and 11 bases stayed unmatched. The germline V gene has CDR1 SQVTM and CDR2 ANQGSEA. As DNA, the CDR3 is TGCAGCGTAAGATCCACAGGGGAGAGGCAGTATTTT. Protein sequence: CSVRSTGERQYF.